The rows below give T cell receptor beta chains drawn from one sample of a study of a mutant IDH1 vaccine in newly diagnosed glioma. This table comes from immunoSEQ multiplex PCR, and its TCRdb copy is limited to in-frame clones, with some not included. The top ten clones hold 1.8% of a sample with 56,000 or so clones, over 75% of them seen once. Antigens for these TCRs are unknown. The sequencing used PBMCs, collected from a glioma patient whose treatment included an IDH1 peptide vaccine. The receptors derive from a woman aged 40 to 50 with glioma. The CDR3 runs from the conserved cysteine through the conserved F or W. D genes are given only for firm matches. The size of a clone is reported for some rows only, either as once, few or many, or as a class for expanded clones.

>15|TRBV4-2|-|-|TRBJ2-2
TGTGCCAGCAGCCAAGGGGATCTAGGCTCCGGGGAGCTGTTTTTT
CASSQGDLGSGELFF
>15|TRBV7-9|-|-|TRBJ1-4
TGTGCCAGCAGCTTCCCATCCACGACGCGTGAAAAACTGTTTTTT
CASSFPSTTREKLFF
>16|TRBV7-2|-|TRBD2|TRBJ2-7
TGTGCCAGCAGCTTCGCTAGCGGGGGGTCTACTGGTGAGCAGTACTTC
CASSFASGGSTGEQYF
>14|TRBV6-1|few|-|TRBJ2-5
TGTGCCAGCATGTTGACACAGGCTGGAGGGACCCAGTACTTC
CASMLTQAGGTQYF
>15|TRBV9|-|-|TRBJ2-3
TGTGCCAGCAGCGTAGGCCCCGGGAGCACAGATACGCAGTATTTT
CASSVGPGSTDTQYF
>16|TRBV6-5|-|TRBD1|TRBJ1-5
TGTGCCAGCAGTTTATACAGGGGGCGGGACAATCAGCCCCAGCATTTT
CASSLYRGRDNQPQHF
>16|TRBV30|-|-|TRBJ2-1
TGTGCCTGGAGCCTCCCCTCTAGTGCCCCCTACAATGAGCAGTTCTTC
CAWSLPSSAPYNEQFF
>15|TRBV5-4|-|TRBD1|TRBJ2-2
TGTGCCAGCAGCTCTGGAACAGGGGGAACCGGGGAGCTGTTTTTT
CASSSGTGGTGELFF
>14|TRBV9|-|-|TRBJ1-4
TGTGCCAGCAGCGCGTCCCCTTATAATGAAAAACTGTTTTTT
CASSASPYNEKLFF
>16|TRBV6-6|-|-|TRBJ1-2
TGTGCCAGCAGTCGGATATTAATCGCCGGGGACTATGGCTACACCTTC
CASSRILIAGDYGYTF
>15|TRBV10-1|few|TRBD2|TRBJ2-1
TGCGCCAGCATACCTAGCGGGAGCTCCTACAATGAGCAGTTCTTC
CASIPSGSSYNEQFF
>12|TRBV27|few|-|TRBJ1-2
TGTGCCAGCAGCGCTCCGGGCTATGGCTACACCTTC
CASSAPGYGYTF
>16|TRBV7-9|-|TRBD2|TRBJ2-1
TGTGCCAGCAGCCTAGGACTAGCGGGGAATCGGGATGAGCAGTTCTTC
CASSLGLAGNRDEQFF
>15|TRBV10-1|-|-|TRBJ2-3
TGCGCCAGCAGTGAGGTGGGGGTACTAACAGATACGCAGTATTTT
CASSEVGVLTDTQYF
>14|TRBV29-1|-|TRBD2|TRBJ2-5
TGCAGCGTTCGTGGGAGGGTAGGTCAAGAGACCCAGTACTTC
CSVRGRVGQETQYF
>16|TRBV12-5|once|TRBD1|TRBJ2-2
TGTGCTAGTGGTTTCTTACCAGGGGGAAGCACCGGGGAGCTGTTTTTT
CASGFLPGGSTGELFF
>12|TRBV6-6|-|-|TRBJ2-2
TGTGCCAGCAGTTTGGGCACCGGGGAGCTGTTTTTT
CASSLGTGELFF
>14|TRBV19|once|-|TRBJ1-1
TGTGCCAGTAGTCGGGCAGCCCCACTGGCTGAAGCTTTCTTT
CASSRAAPLAEAFF
>14|TRBV2|-|-|TRBJ2-1
TGTGCCAGCAGTGAAGGAGGCTCCTACAATGAGCAGTTCTTC
CASSEGGSYNEQFF
>13|TRBV6-1|-|-|TRBJ1-1
TGTGCCAGCAGTGAAAAGCCGAACACTGAAGCTTTCTTT
CASSEKPNTEAFF
>14|TRBV2|-|-|TRBJ1-4
TGTGCCAGCAGTGTCACCACAACTAATGAAAAACTGTTTTTT
CASSVTTTNEKLFF
>17|TRBV18|-|TRBD2|TRBJ2-7
TGTGCCAGCTCACTTAATCCCGGGACTAGTCGGGTGAATGAGCAGTACTTC
CASSLNPGTSRVNEQYF
>18|TRBV4-1|-|-|TRBJ2-5
TGCGCCAGCAGCCAAGTTAACGGCGTGGGCGACAAAAGAGAGACCCAGTACTTC
CASSQVNGVGDKRETQYF
>13|TRBV13|-|-|TRBJ1-4
TGTGCCAGCACCTTCCCCGACGGAGAAAAACTGTTTTTT
CASTFPDGEKLFF
>15|TRBV11-2|-|-|TRBJ2-3
TGTGCCAGCAGCTTAGGAGTTCTCCCCACAGATACGCAGTATTTT
CASSLGVLPTDTQYF
>15|TRBV15|once|-|TRBJ2-5
TGTGCCACCAGCAGAGATGGGGGCCGTCAAGAGACCCAGTACTTC
CATSRDGGRQETQYF
>15|TRBV5-4|-|TRBD2|TRBJ2-1
TGTGCCAGCAGCGGAATACGCGGGGGGGACAATGAGCAGTTCTTC
CASSGIRGGDNEQFF